Each of the 21 T cell receptor beta chains below was sequenced from the same sample in a study of tumor and adjacent non-tumor tissue in lung cancer. The template was RNA from unsorted bulk tissue. Three rounds of nested PCR, following a modified ARM-PCR protocol, produced the TCRbeta library. TCRdb re-analysed the multiplex PCR reads in MiXCR, keeping a single row per CDR3 protein. The sample gives some 93,000 distinct CDR3 sequences, around 71% of which show up once; approximately 20% is in the top ten. Sequenced: lung tumor tissue. These receptors were collected from a man aged 55 to 69 with non-small cell lung cancer.

The chain carries TRBV5-1 and TRBJ2-5; the D gene is possibly TRBD1 (6 bases). The CDR3 contains 14 residues. From germline, CDR1 is SGHRS and CDR2 YFSETQ. V dropped 5 bases and J dropped 1 base, with 12 bases sitting between them. DNA for the CDR3: TGCGCCAGCAGTTTCAGGACAGCCCAAGAGACCCAGTACTTC. This codes for CASSFRTAQETQYF.

The rearrangement uses TRBV6-1 and TRBJ1-5, with TRBD1 matching over 7 bases. With 7 bases clipped from V and 10 bases from J, the junction kept 22 bases outside the gene matches. Germline V CDR1 and CDR2: MNHNS, SASEGT. The CDR3 length is 17 residues. CDR3 residues: CASNDSVRTGGAGPQHF. The CDR3 DNA is TGTGCCAGCAATGACAGCGTACGGACAGGTGGAGCGGGACCCCAGCATTTT.

As concerns this clonotype: The junction differs from germline at one of its ends, possibly a read error. The chain couples TRBV10-3 to TRBJ1-1; unclear D gene. The CDR3 runs to 14 residues. Germline values: CDR1 ENHRY, CDR2 SYGVKD. The CDR3 spells CVISELGRNTEAFF. In nucleotides, the CDR3 is TGTGTCATCAGTGAGTTAGGGAGGAACACTGAGGCTTTCTTT.

As regards this clonotype: Relative to the germline gene, one junction end is altered; a read error may explain this. The V and J genes are TRBV11-1 and TRBJ2-2; 9 bases map to TRBD1. This CDR3 is built from 15 residues. Per the germline V gene, CDR1 is SGHAT and CDR2 is FQDESV (reference sequence). CDR3 amino acids: CANSLLDRGVGELFF. CDR3 bases: TGTGCCAACAGCTTATTAGACAGGGGGGTCGGGGAGCTGTTTTTT. Drawing the rest from reference TRBV11-1 and TRBJ2-2, the complete variable domain is EAEVAQSPRYKITEKSQAVAFWCDPISGHATLYWYRQILGQGPELLVQFQDESVVDDSQLPKDRFSAERLKGVDSTLKIQPAELGDSAMYLCANSLLDRGVGELFFGEGSRLTVL.

As for this clonotype: A junction boundary mismatches the germline segment, possibly from a read error. V is TRBV4-2 and J is TRBJ2-1; either TRBD1 or TRBD2 may fit D (6 bases each). The CDR3 is 16 residues long. Germline CDR1 reads LGHNA; CDR2 reads YNFKEQ. The CDR3 here is CVSSQGGTVVPNEQFF. In nucleotides, the CDR3 is TGTGTCAGCAGCCAAGGGGGGACGGTGGTCCCCAATGAGCAGTTCTTC.

This clonotype was seen at least ten times. This chain links TRBV11-2 with TRBJ1-2, with 9 bases that match TRBD1. With V trimmed by 5 bases and J by 7 bases, 11 bases remained unmatched. This CDR3 has 15 residues. Germline V CDR1 and CDR2: SGHAT, FQNNGV. CDR3 residues: CASSLGPGTGTGYTF. CDR3 nucleotides: TGTGCCAGCAGCCTAGGACCCGGGACAGGGACTGGCTACACCTTC.

Comments on this clonotype: A clone one base away is much larger, so this may be a read error. The rearrangement joins TRBV20-1 to TRBJ1-1; 8 bases line up with TRBD1. Losses at the gene ends were 7 bases for V and 3 bases for J; bases not matched to a gene: 10. The CDR3 contains 14 residues. Germline CDR1 is DFQATT and CDR2 is SNEGSKA (reference sequence). CDR3 sequence: CSVTYLQGDTEAFF. Here the CDR3 DNA reads TGCAGTGTTACTTACCTACAGGGGGACACTGAAGCTTTCTTT.

About this clonotype itself: A junction boundary mismatches the germline segment, possibly from a read error. The rearrangement links TRBV11-3 to TRBJ2-1, with D possibly being TRBD2 (5 bases). The germline V gene has CDR1 SGHNT and CDR2 YENEEA. The CDR3 consists of 14 residues. The CDR3 sequence: CASLRAASYNEQLF. DNA of the CDR3: TGTGCCAGCTTACGAGCGGCCTCCTACAATGAGCAGTTATTC.

A remark on this clonotype: Just one base apart from a much larger clone, this may be a read error. The chain recombines TRBV28 with TRBJ1-3, with 7 bases identical to TRBD1. The CDR3 is made up of 15 amino acids. Germline CDR1 MDHEN, CDR2 SYDVKM. The CDR3 sequence: CANSRDSGSGNTIYF. CDR3 coding DNA: TGTGCCAACAGTCGGGACAGCGGCTCTGGAAACACCATATATTTT.

This clonotype has a count of ten or more. The chain employs TRBV30 and TRBJ1-1; no clear D gene. V lost 5 bases and J lost 1, with 2 bases in between. Germline V lookup: CDR1 GTSNPN, CDR2 SVGIG (reference sequence). The CDR3 has 10 residues. The CDR3: CAWWNTEAFF. In DNA, the CDR3 is TGTGCCTGGTGGAACACTGAAGCTTTCTTT. The complete variable domain, with remaining parts taken from reference TRBV30 and TRBJ1-1, reads SQTIHQWPATLVQPVGSPLSLECTVEGTSNPNLYWYRQAAGRGLQLLFYSVGIGQISSEVPQNLSASRPQDRQFILSSKKLLLSDSGFYLCAWWNTEAFFGQGTRLTVV.

This clonotype was counted ten times or more. The gene calls are TRBV20-1 and TRBJ1-5; possibly TRBD1 for D (6 bases). Trimming took off 4 bases at V and 9 bases at J, with 10 bases between the two ends. In germline, CDR1 is DFQATT, CDR2 SNEGSKA (reference sequence). The CDR3 covers 11 residues. The CDR3 region has the DNA TGCAGTGCTACTAAGGGGGGGCCCCAGCATTTT. It codes for CSATKGGPQHF.

In the case of this clonotype: No conserved phenylalanine or tryptophan is present at the end of the CDR3, so a read error is the likely explanation. The chain combines TRBV6-1 with TRBJ1-5; a possible D gene is TRBD1 (6 bases). The CDR3 has 14 residues. Trimming left V 6 bases short and J 4 bases short, with 13 bases between. The germline gives CDR1 MNHNS, CDR2 SASEGT. CDR3 DNA sequence: TGTGCCAGCAGGGAACGACAGGTTAATCAGCCCCAGCATTCT. It is translated as CASRERQVNQPQHS.

J is TRBJ2-5 and V is TRBV6-6, with D perhaps TRBD1 or TRBD2 (5 bases each). The length of the CDR3 is 15 residues. V was clipped by 8 bases and J by 2 bases, with 18 bases between them. Germline V gives CDR1 MNHNY, CDR2 SVGAGI (reference sequence). In DNA, the CDR3 is TGTGCCAGCGCCCTGTGGGGTGGGGGACAAGAGACCCAGTACTTC. The encoded protein is CASALWGGGQETQYF.

As regards this clonotype: One end of the junction varies from germline; a read error may be responsible. The V gene is TRBV4-3, the J gene TRBJ2-1, with D perhaps TRBD1 or TRBD2 (5 bases each). This CDR3 contains 16 residues. From germline, CDR1 is LGHNA and CDR2 YSLEER. The CDR3 spells CASSQERRDPYNEQIF. CDR3 nucleotides: TGCGCCAGCAGCCAAGAAAGACGGGACCCCTACAATGAGCAGATCTTC.

J is TRBJ2-3 and V is TRBV6-2 or TRBV6-3; D remains unclear. This CDR3 has 16 amino acids. CDR1 is MNHEY, CDR2 SVGEGT, per germline. Trimming left V 3 bases short and J 3 bases short, with 16 bases between. The CDR3 DNA follows: TGTGCCAGCAGTTATAGAGTTGGAGATACGACAGATACGCAGTATTTT. Translating it yields CASSYRVGDTTDTQYF.

This clonotype was counted once. One end of the junction is discordant with germline, which a read error may explain. V is TRBV4-1 and J is TRBJ1-5; TRBD1 matches 7 bases. The CDR3 consists of 17 residues. From germline, CDR1 is MGHRA and CDR2 YSYEKL. CDR3 in DNA: TGCGCCAGCAGCCAAGAGGGGGCAGGGGGTAGCAGTCAGCCCCAGCATTTT. Residues: CASSQEGAGGSSQPQHF.

As regards this clonotype: The junction differs from germline at one of its ends, possibly a read error. The gene calls are TRBV4-1 and TRBJ2-1; TRBD1 might be the D (6 bases). This CDR3 is built from 17 residues. Germline V gene sequence: CDR1 MGHRA, CDR2 YSYEKL. The CDR3 nucleotides read TGCTCCAGCAGTCAAGATCTAGGGGCGGACAGTTCGGATGAGCAGTTCTTC. Protein sequence: CSSSQDLGADSSDEQFF.

Regarding this clonotype: A clone one base away is much larger, so this may be a read error. V is TRBV7-8 and J is TRBJ2-1; 9 bases align to TRBD2. Unmatched junction bases numbered 8, after V lost 5 bases and J lost 6 bases. CDR3 length: 15 residues. Germline V lookup: CDR1 SGHVS, CDR2 FQNEAQ. For the CDR3, the DNA is TGTGCCAGCAGCCTATGGTCTAGCGGGGCCAATGAGCAGTTCTTC. Its protein is CASSLWSSGANEQFF. Complete variable domain (other parts from reference TRBV7-8 and TRBJ2-1): GAGVSQSPRYKVAKRGQDVALRCDPISGHVSLFWYQQALGQGPEFLTYFQNEAQLDKSGLPSDRFFAERPEGSVSTLKIQRTQQEDSAVYLCASSLWSSGANEQFFGPGTRLTVL.

The gene calls are TRBV6-1 and TRBJ2-1; tentatively, D is TRBD2 (6 bases). Germline V gives CDR1 MNHNS, CDR2 SASEGT. Trimming took 7 bases from V and 7 from J, leaving 17 bases between them. This CDR3 contains 14 residues. The CDR3 spells CASIWGGGVNEQFF. CDR3 nucleotide sequence: TGTGCCAGCATCTGGGGAGGAGGAGTGAATGAGCAGTTCTTC.

The chain combines TRBV28 with TRBJ1-1, with 7 bases fitting TRBD1. The CDR3 runs to 15 residues. Trimming cost V 7 bases and J 1 base; bases outside gene matches: 9. CDR1 and CDR2 from the germline V gene are MDHEN and SYDVKM. The CDR3 is CASNYFSGGNTEAFF. CDR3 DNA: TGTGCCAGCAACTATTTCTCAGGGGGGAACACTGAAGCTTTCTTT.

V and J are TRBV6-6 and TRBJ2-3; no definite D call. V lost 11 bases and J 0 bases, leaving 18 bases between the germline ends. CDR1 and CDR2 (germline): MNHNY, SVGAGI (reference sequence). This CDR3 has 15 amino acids. CDR3 bases: TGTGCCTGTACCAACGGTGATCTAAGCACAGATACGCAGTATTTT. Translation: CACTNGDLSTDTQYF.